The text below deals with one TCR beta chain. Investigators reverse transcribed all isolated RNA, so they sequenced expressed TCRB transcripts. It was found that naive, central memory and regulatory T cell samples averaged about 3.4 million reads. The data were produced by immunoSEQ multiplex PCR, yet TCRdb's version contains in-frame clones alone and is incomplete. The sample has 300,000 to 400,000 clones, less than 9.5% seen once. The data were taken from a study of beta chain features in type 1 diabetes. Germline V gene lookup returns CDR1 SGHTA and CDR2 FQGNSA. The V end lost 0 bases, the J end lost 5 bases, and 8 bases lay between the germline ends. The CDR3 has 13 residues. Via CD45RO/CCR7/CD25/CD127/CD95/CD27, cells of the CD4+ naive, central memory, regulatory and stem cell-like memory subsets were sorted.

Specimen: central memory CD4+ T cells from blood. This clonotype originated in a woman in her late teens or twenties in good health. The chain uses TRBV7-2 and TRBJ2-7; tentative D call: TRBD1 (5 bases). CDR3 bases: TGTGCCAGCAGCTTAGCGGGCAGGGACGAGCAGTACTTC. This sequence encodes CASSLAGRDEQYF.